The source of this TCR beta chain is a study of siplizumab effects on memory and regulatory T cells. As regards this clone: Its antigen is undetermined.

Notes on the study in general: Of the alloreactive clones, only a minor fraction mapped to unstimulated subsets. Controls showed an average of around 27% Treg-derived mappable alloreactive CD4+ clones, while siplizumab showed 60% to 80%. Apparently key alloresponse contributors, naive T cells also seemed more diverse than memory cells. The study found that siplizumab significantly reduced alloreactive sequences traceable to unstimulated CD4+ memory cells.

From germline, CDR1 is MNHNY and CDR2 SVGAGI (reference sequence). V shed 6 bases, J shed 4 bases, and the junction held 10 bases outside the gene matches. The CDR3 runs to 15 residues. Here immunoSEQ multiplex PCR was the method, and the copy in TCRdb shows in-frame clones only, minus some. The table lists 85,000 to 130,000 clones, around 92% of them singletons. The sequenced material came from Tregs sorted from blood. The gene calls are TRBV6-6 and TRBJ1-2; 8 nucleotides match TRBD1. The receptor was isolated from a human donor in good health. CDR3 protein: CASSYTRGRGYGYTF. The CDR3 DNA reads TGTGCCAGCAGCTACACCAGGGGGCGCGGCTATGGCTACACCTTC.